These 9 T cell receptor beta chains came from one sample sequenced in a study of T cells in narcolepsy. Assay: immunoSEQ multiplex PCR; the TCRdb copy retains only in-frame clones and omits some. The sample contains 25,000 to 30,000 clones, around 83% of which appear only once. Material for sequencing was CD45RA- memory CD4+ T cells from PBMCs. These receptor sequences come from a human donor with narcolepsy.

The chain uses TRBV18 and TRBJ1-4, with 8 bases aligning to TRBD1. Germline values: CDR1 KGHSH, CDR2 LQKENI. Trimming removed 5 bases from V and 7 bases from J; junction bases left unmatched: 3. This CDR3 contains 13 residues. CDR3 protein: CASSNGQGEKLFF. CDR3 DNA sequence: TGTGCCAGCTCAAATGGACAGGGTGAAAAACTGTTTTTT.

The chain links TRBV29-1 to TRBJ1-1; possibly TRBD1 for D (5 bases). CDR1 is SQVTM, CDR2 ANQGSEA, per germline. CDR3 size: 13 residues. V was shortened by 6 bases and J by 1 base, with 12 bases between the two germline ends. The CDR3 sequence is CSVPGVSNTEAFF. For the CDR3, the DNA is TGCAGCGTCCCGGGGGTATCGAACACTGAAGCTTTCTTT.

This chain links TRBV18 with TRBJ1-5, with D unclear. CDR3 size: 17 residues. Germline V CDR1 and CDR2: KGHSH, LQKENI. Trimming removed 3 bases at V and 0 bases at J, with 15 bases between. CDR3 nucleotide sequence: TGTGCCAGCTCACCGGCCCGAGGATCTGATAGCAATCAGCCCCAGCATTTT. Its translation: CASSPARGSDSNQPQHF. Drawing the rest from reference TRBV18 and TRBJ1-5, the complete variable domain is NAGVMQNPRHLVRRRGQEARLRCSPMKGHSHVYWYRQLPEEGLKFMVYLQKENIIDESGMPKERFSAEFPKEGPSILRIQQVVRGDSAAYFCASSPARGSDSNQPQHFGDGTRLSIL.

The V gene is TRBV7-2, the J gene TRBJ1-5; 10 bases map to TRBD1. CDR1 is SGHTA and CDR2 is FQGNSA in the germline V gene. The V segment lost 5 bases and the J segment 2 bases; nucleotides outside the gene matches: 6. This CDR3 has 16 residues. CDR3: CASSPRDRGRNQPQHF. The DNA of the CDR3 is TGTGCCAGCAGCCCCCGGGACAGGGGACGCAATCAGCCCCAGCATTTT.

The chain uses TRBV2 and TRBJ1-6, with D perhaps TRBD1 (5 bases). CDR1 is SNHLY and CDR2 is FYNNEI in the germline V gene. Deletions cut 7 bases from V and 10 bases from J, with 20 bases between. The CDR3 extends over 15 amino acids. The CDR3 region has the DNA TGTGCCAGCATAGTCGGGGCCCTGGCATGGTCACCCCTCCACTTT. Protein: CASIVGALAWSPLHF.

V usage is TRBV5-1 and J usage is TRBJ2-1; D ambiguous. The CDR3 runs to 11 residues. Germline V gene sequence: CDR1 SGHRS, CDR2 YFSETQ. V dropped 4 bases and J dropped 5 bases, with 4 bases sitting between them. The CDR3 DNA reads TGCGCCAGCAGCCAAAACAATGAGCAGTTCTTC. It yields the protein CASSQNNEQFF.

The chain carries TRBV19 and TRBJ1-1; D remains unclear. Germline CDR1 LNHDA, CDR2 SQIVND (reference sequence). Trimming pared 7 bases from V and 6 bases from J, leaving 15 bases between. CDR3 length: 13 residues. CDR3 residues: CASTPDRGAEAFF. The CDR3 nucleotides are TGTGCCAGTACCCCGGACCGAGGCGCTGAAGCTTTCTTT.

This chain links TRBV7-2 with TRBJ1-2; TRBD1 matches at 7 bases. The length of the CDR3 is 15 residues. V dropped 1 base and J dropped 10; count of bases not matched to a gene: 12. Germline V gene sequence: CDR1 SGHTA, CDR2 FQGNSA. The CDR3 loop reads CASSLGGGWGVDYTF. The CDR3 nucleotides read TGTGCCAGCAGCTTAGGAGGGGGCTGGGGCGTAGACTACACCTTC.

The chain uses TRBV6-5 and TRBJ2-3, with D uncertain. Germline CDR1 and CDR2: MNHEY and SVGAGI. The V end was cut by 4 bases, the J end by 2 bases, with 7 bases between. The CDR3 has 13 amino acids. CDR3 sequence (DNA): TGTGCCAGCAGTTGGTCATCCACAGATACGCAGTATTTT. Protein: CASSWSSTDTQYF.